The 20 T cell receptor beta chains in this list originate from one sample, sequenced in a study of blood T cell repertoires in COVID-19. Generated by immunoSEQ multiplex PCR, the TCRdb table keeps only in-frame clones and is missing some. The sample shows approximately 350,000 clones, roughly 90% of them seen only once. The sequencing sample was made of peripheral blood. The receptors derive from an older woman with COVID-19, enrolled during active disease.

The chain has TRBV6-5 and TRBJ1-1; the D gene is possibly TRBD1 (6 bases). Germline V gene lookup returns CDR1 MNHEY and CDR2 SVGAGI. V lost 4 bases and J 0 bases, leaving 15 bases between the germline ends. The CDR3 covers 16 residues. The CDR3 DNA follows: TGTGCCAGCAGTTTAACAGGGACGGGATTGAACACTGAAGCTTTCTTT. Translating it yields CASSLTGTGLNTEAFF.

This chain connects TRBV6-6 to TRBJ1-6; TRBD1 matches at 9 bases. Unmatched junction bases numbered 9, after V lost 8 bases and J lost 10 bases. Per the germline V gene, CDR1 is MNHNY and CDR2 is SVGAGI (reference sequence). The CDR3 is 14 residues long. In DNA, the CDR3 is TGTGCCAGCTCTCAGGACAGGGGACGGTCACCCCTCCACTTT. This translates into CASSQDRGRSPLHF.

The chain uses TRBV4-1 and TRBJ2-3, with D possibly TRBD2 on 5 matching bases. Trimming pared 5 bases from V and 5 bases from J, leaving 17 bases between. The CDR3 totals 15 residues. Per germline, CDR1 MGHRA and CDR2 YSYEKL. The CDR3 is CASSTPSRPRDTQYF. The CDR3 DNA reads as TGCGCCAGCAGCACCCCTAGCCGACCCAGAGATACGCAGTATTTT.

The chain uses TRBV6-1 and TRBJ1-4; 9 nucleotides match TRBD1. The CDR3 length is 14 residues. Unmatched junction bases numbered 6, after V lost 5 bases and J lost 8 bases. The V gene's germline CDR1 is MNHNS and CDR2 SASEGT. This chain's CDR3 is CASSPTGGDEKLFF. In DNA, the CDR3 is TGTGCCAGCAGTCCCACAGGGGGCGACGAAAAACTGTTTTTT.

This clone was seen a single time. The CDR3 region is CASSYSGQGVRGYTF. In DNA, the CDR3 is TGTGCCAGCAGTTACTCCGGGCAGGGGGTGAGAGGCTACACCTTC. The chain recombines TRBV27 with TRBJ1-2; 7 nucleotides align to TRBD1. CDR1 and CDR2 (germline): MNHEY, SMNVEV (reference sequence). Unmatched junction bases numbered 13, after V lost 4 bases and J lost 8 bases. The CDR3 totals 15 residues.

This clone was seen once. One end of the junction fails to match germline, which may point to a read error. The chain is built from TRBV6-4 and TRBJ2-3; D perhaps matches TRBD1 (5 bases). Germline V gene data show CDR1 as MRHNA and CDR2 as SNTAGT. The CDR3 has 13 amino acids. CDR3 sequence (DNA): TGTGCCAGCAGTGACTCGATGGGGCTACCCCAGAATTTT. Amino acid sequence: CASSDSMGLPQNF.

V gene TRBV2 combines with J gene TRBJ2-2; D possibly corresponds to TRBD2 (6 bases). The CDR3 is 15 residues long. Germline V lookup: CDR1 SNHLY, CDR2 FYNNEI. Between the trimmed V and J ends, which lost 6 bases and 3 bases, there was a span of 14 bases. CDR3 DNA: TGTGCCAGCAGCTACGCAGGGAGGTACACCGGGGAGCTGTTTTTT. Translating gives CASSYAGRYTGELFF.

This chain joins TRBV30 and TRBJ1-1; D not certain. The CDR3 runs to 13 residues. Germline V lookup: CDR1 GTSNPN, CDR2 SVGIG (reference sequence). V lost 3 bases to trimming and J lost 0 bases, with 8 bases between them. CDR3 sequence (DNA): TGTGCCTGGAGCAGGCAAATGAACACTGAAGCTTTCTTT. Protein sequence: CAWSRQMNTEAFF.

This clone is a singleton in its sample. Other DNA sequences in the same sample also yield this CDR3. This rearrangement joins TRBV18 to TRBJ1-3, with D perhaps matching TRBD1 (6 bases). Trimming removed 3 bases from V and 2 bases from J, with 8 bases in between. In germline, CDR1 is KGHSH, CDR2 LQKENI. The CDR3 is 14 residues long. CDR3 amino acids: CASSPGQAGNTIYF. CDR3 bases: TGTGCCAGCTCACCGGGACAAGCTGGAAACACCATATATTTT.

The V and J genes are TRBV30 and TRBJ2-1, with D possibly matching TRBD1 (6 bases). The CDR3 runs 13 residues. Germline assignment: CDR1 GTSNPN and CDR2 SVGIG (reference sequence). V lost 2 bases to trimming and J lost 5 bases, with 10 bases between them. As DNA, the CDR3 is TGTGCCTGGAGTTCGGACAGTAACAATGAGCAGTTCTTC. Protein: CAWSSDSNNEQFF.

The chain is built from TRBV29-1 and TRBJ1-2; tentatively, D is TRBD1 (6 bases). Trimming shortened V by 7 bases and J by 3 bases, and 12 bases separated the two germline ends. From germline, CDR1 is SQVTM and CDR2 ANQGSEA. There are 12 residues in the CDR3. CDR3 DNA sequence: TGCAGCGCCTGGACAGACCACTATGGCTACACCTTC. This codes for CSAWTDHYGYTF. Drawing the rest from reference TRBV29-1 and TRBJ1-2, the complete variable domain is SAVISQKPSRDICQRGTSLTIQCQVDSQVTMMFWYRQQPGQSLTLIATANQGSEATYESGFVIDKFPISRPNLTFSTLTVSNMSPEDSSIYLCSAWTDHYGYTFGSGTRLTVV.

This sequence joins TRBV19 and TRBJ1-3; D is possibly TRBD1 (5 bases). Germline CDR1 is LNHDA and CDR2 is SQIVND (reference sequence). The CDR3 covers 15 residues. The germline V and J ends were trimmed by 6 bases and 0 bases, with 12 bases remaining between them. CDR3 in DNA: TGTGCCAGTAGGCGACAGCCATTCTCTGGAAACACCATATATTTT. Encoded protein: CASRRQPFSGNTIYF.

The CDR3 loop is CATSDAGTGGEKLFF. In DNA, the CDR3 is TGTGCCACCAGTGATGCCGGGACAGGGGGCGAAAAACTGTTTTTT. The chain recombines TRBV24-1 with TRBJ1-4, with TRBD1 identical over 12 bases. Germline V gives CDR1 KGHDR, CDR2 SFDVKD. V lost 3 bases and J lost 8; bases outside the gene matches: 3. The CDR3 extends over 15 amino acids.

The chain carries TRBV12-3 or TRBV12-4 and TRBJ1-6, with no clear D. The germline V and J ends were trimmed by 4 bases and 10 bases, with 8 bases remaining between them. This CDR3 is built from 12 residues. DNA for the CDR3: TGTGCCAGCAGTTACGTTAGATCACCCCTCCACTTT. This sequence encodes CASSYVRSPLHF.

The table lists this clone with a few counts. The J gene is TRBJ2-7, the V gene TRBV5-1; perhaps TRBD1 as D (6 bases). V lost 4 bases, J lost 0 bases, and 14 bases lay in between. The germline gives CDR1 SGHRS, CDR2 YFSETQ. The CDR3 spans 15 residues. CDR3 bases: TGCGCCAGCAGCCGCATAGGACAGCCCTCCTACGAGCAGTACTTC. This sequence encodes CASSRIGQPSYEQYF.

The V gene is TRBV20-1, the J gene TRBJ1-1; TRBD1 matches at 8 bases. V was clipped by 3 bases and J by 8 bases; unmatched bases: 11. Germline CDR1 is DFQATT and CDR2 is SNEGSKA (reference sequence). CDR3 size: 14 residues. CDR3 loop: CSASRAGGASEAFF. As DNA, the CDR3 is TGCAGTGCTAGTCGGGCAGGGGGCGCTTCGGAAGCTTTCTTT.

The chain couples TRBV5-5 to TRBJ1-6; D unclear. The CDR3 loop spans 16 amino acids. Looked up from germline, CDR1 is SGHKS and CDR2 is YYEKEE (reference sequence). V lost 7 bases and J 14 bases, leaving 28 bases between the germline ends. For the CDR3, the DNA is TGTGCCAGCGTCCCGCTCGTGGAGGGCTCCGCCAGGTCCCTCCACTTT. It is translated as CASVPLVEGSARSLHF.

This clone has a handful of counts. The V call is TRBV23-1, the J call TRBJ1-4; 10 bases are a match to TRBD1. TRBV23-1 is recorded as an ORF, its role being uncertain. This CDR3 is 19 amino acids long. The trim removed 0 bases at V and 5 bases at J, leaving 12 bases unmatched. CDR3 in DNA: TGCGCCAGCAGTCAATCGACAGGGGGCAAATGCGATTTCAATGAAAAACTGTTTTTT. Translated, it gives CASSQSTGGKCDFNEKLFF.

The chain carries TRBV7-3 and TRBJ2-3, with TRBD2 matching over 10 bases. Germline CDR1 is SGHTA and CDR2 is FQGTGA. Unmatched junction bases numbered 8, after V lost 0 bases and J lost 2 bases. This CDR3 has 18 amino acids. The CDR3 DNA follows: TGTGCCAGCAGCTTAACCGCGAGCGGGGGGGAAATCACAGATACGCAGTATTTT. It yields the protein CASSLTASGGEITDTQYF.

The chain combines TRBV11-2 with TRBJ2-5, with D unresolved. Germline V gene sequence: CDR1 SGHAT, CDR2 FQNNGV. CDR3 length: 14 residues. The V and J ends lost 6 bases and 0 bases respectively, with 11 bases between them. CDR3 residues: CASRDRGYQETQYF. For the CDR3, the DNA is TGTGCCAGCAGGGATAGAGGCTACCAAGAGACCCAGTACTTC.